Detailed here is one T cell receptor (beta chain). Assay: immunoSEQ multiplex PCR; the TCRdb copy retains only in-frame clones and omits some. The data contain 300,000 to 400,000 clones, under 95% of them singletons. This entry comes from a study of blood T cell repertoires in COVID-19. Per the germline V gene, CDR1 is MNHNS and CDR2 is SASEGT. V was pared by 0 bases and J by 6 bases, with 15 bases between. The CDR3 sequence is 16 residues long. This sequence joins TRBV6-1 and TRBJ2-1; D gene ambiguous. The sequence derives from a young woman who had recovered from COVID-19. Material for sequencing was peripheral blood. This chain's CDR3 is CASSEALAASSNEQFF. Here the CDR3 DNA reads TGTGCCAGCAGTGAAGCGCTGGCGGCGTCAAGCAATGAGCAGTTCTTC.